These 30 T cell receptor beta chains were sequenced from one sample in a study of control samples from healthy donors and cancer patients. Generated by immunoSEQ multiplex PCR, the TCRdb table keeps only in-frame clones and is missing some. The table lists 100,000 to 150,000 clones, just under 95% of them singletons. The material sequenced was blood. The receptors were sampled from a man aged 18 to 35 in good health.

CDR3 nucleotides: TGTGCCAGCAGCGGGGGGGCTGATACGCAGTATTTT. It encodes CASSGGADTQYF. The chain links TRBV7-9 to TRBJ2-3; D perhaps matches TRBD2 (7 bases). Germline CDR1 is SEHNR and CDR2 is FQNEAQ (reference sequence). Trimming shortened V by 5 bases and J by 6 bases, and 9 bases separated the two germline ends. This CDR3 comprises 12 residues.

The genes are TRBV5-1 and TRBJ2-3, with 12 bases matching TRBD2. Germline CDR1 SGHRS, CDR2 YFSETQ. The V and J ends lost 1 base and 2 bases, in that order; junction bases with no gene match: 5. The CDR3 covers 17 residues. The CDR3 nucleotides are TGCGCCAGCAGCTTGATGACTAGCGGGGGAATCACAGATACGCAGTATTTT. This encodes CASSLMTSGGITDTQYF.

V usage is TRBV2 and J usage is TRBJ2-3; 7 nucleotides match TRBD2. J gave up 3 bases and V 8 bases, and 11 bases lay outside the gene matches. CDR1 is SNHLY and CDR2 is FYNNEI in the germline V gene. The length of the CDR3 is 15 residues. The CDR3 reads CASRLRDYPTDTQYF. CDR3 coding DNA: TGTGCCAGCCGCCTCCGGGACTACCCTACAGATACGCAGTATTTT.

The rearrangement joins TRBV5-1 to TRBJ2-3; 14 nucleotides agree with TRBD2. J was trimmed by 3 bases and V by 2 bases; bases with no gene match: 5. Germline V gene sequence: CDR1 SGHRS, CDR2 YFSETQ. This CDR3 is 17 amino acids long. The chain's CDR3 is CASSLRLAGGSTDTQYF. The CDR3, as DNA: TGCGCCAGCAGCTTACGACTAGCGGGGGGGAGTACAGATACGCAGTATTTT.

The V call is TRBV6-5, the J call TRBJ1-1, with 7 bases that match TRBD1. V lost 10 bases to trimming and J lost 4 bases; unmatched junction nucleotides: 9. The CDR3 spans 13 residues. CDR1 is MNHEY and CDR2 is SVGAGI in the germline V gene. This CDR3 is CAINRGWGTEAFF. CDR3 bases: TGTGCCATCAACAGGGGCTGGGGCACTGAAGCTTTCTTT.

V usage is TRBV19 and J usage is TRBJ1-2; D is possibly TRBD1 (5 bases). The CDR3 has 15 amino acids. Germline CDR1 is LNHDA and CDR2 is SQIVND (reference sequence). Trimming shortened V by 6 bases and J by 2 bases, and 16 bases separated the two germline ends. The CDR3, as DNA: TGTGCCAGTAGCCAAAAGGGGAATTCCAACTATGGCTACACCTTC. As protein: CASSQKGNSNYGYTF.

The rearrangement links TRBV11-2 to TRBJ1-2; D is undetermined. V lost 2 bases and J 0 bases, leaving 7 bases between the germline ends. CDR1 and CDR2 (germline): SGHAT, FQNNGV. This CDR3 contains 14 residues. Here the CDR3 reads CASSLIGTNYGYTF. The CDR3 DNA is TGTGCCAGCAGCTTAATTGGGACTAACTATGGCTACACCTTC.

The rearrangement links TRBV10-1 to TRBJ2-2; 9 bases line up with TRBD2. The germline CDR1 and CDR2 sequences are WNHNN and SYGVQD (reference sequence). V shed 3 bases, J shed 3 bases, and the junction held 5 bases outside the gene matches. This CDR3 has 16 amino acids. The CDR3 loop reads CASSELTSGDTGELFF. The DNA of the CDR3 is TGCGCCAGCAGTGAATTGACTAGCGGTGACACCGGGGAGCTGTTTTTT.

This chain uses TRBV15 with TRBJ2-5; D not resolved. Germline CDR1 LNHNV, CDR2 YYDKDF (reference sequence). V was trimmed by 7 bases and J by 1 base, leaving 13 bases between them. This CDR3 has 14 residues. DNA of the CDR3: TGTGCCACCACGGCGAAACTGGGCCAAGAGACCCAGTACTTC. Its translation: CATTAKLGQETQYF.

V and J are TRBV4-2 and TRBJ2-1; D not resolved. V was cut by 6 bases and J by 6 bases, with 3 bases left in between. The CDR3 has 10 amino acids. CDR1 is LGHNA and CDR2 is YNFKEQ in the germline V gene. The CDR3 DNA is TGTGCCAGCAGTAGCAATGAGCAGTTCTTC. Amino acid sequence: CASSSNEQFF.

The CDR3 loop reads CASSLYPGSSYNEQFF. The DNA of the CDR3 is TGTGCCAGCAGCTTATACCCGGGGAGCTCCTACAATGAGCAGTTCTTC. The rearrangement joins TRBV11-2 to TRBJ2-1; TRBD2 is a possible D gene (5 bases). V shed 2 bases and J shed 0 bases, with 11 bases lying between them. The CDR3 extends over 16 amino acids. Germline CDR1 SGHAT, CDR2 FQNNGV.

CDR3 bases: TGTGCTAGTGGTTTGGGACAGGCTATCACAGATACGCAGTATTTT. It yields the protein CASGLGQAITDTQYF. The chain links TRBV12-5 to TRBJ2-3, with D perhaps TRBD1 (6 bases). Trimming stripped 1 base from V and 2 bases from J, with 10 bases between. The length of the CDR3 is 15 residues. Germline V gives CDR1 LGHNT, CDR2 FRNRAP.

J is TRBJ1-5 and V is TRBV10-3, with 10 bases identical to TRBD1. Trimming removed 6 bases from V and 2 bases from J; junction bases left unmatched: 10. This CDR3 spans 17 amino acids. Germline V CDR1 and CDR2: ENHRY, SYGVKD. The CDR3 region is CAISRQGAGDGNQPQHF. The CDR3 DNA follows: TGTGCCATCAGCCGACAGGGGGCGGGAGATGGCAATCAGCCCCAGCATTTT.

This chain joins TRBV6-2 or TRBV6-3 and TRBJ2-5, with D maybe TRBD2 (5 bases). Trimming stripped 4 bases from V and 2 bases from J, with 20 bases between. Per germline, CDR1 MNHEY and CDR2 SVGEGT. The CDR3 extends over 17 amino acids. CDR3 bases: TGTGCCAGCAGTTTTTTGCTAACGGGCGGGCTTCAAGAGACCCAGTACTTC. Its translation: CASSFLLTGGLQETQYF.

The gene calls are TRBV10-3 and TRBJ1-1; D is ambiguous. Per the germline V gene, CDR1 is ENHRY and CDR2 is SYGVKD. The CDR3 spans 13 residues. Trimming removed 5 bases at V and 0 bases at J, with 7 bases between. The CDR3 DNA reads as TGTGCCATCAGTCCGTTCATGAACACTGAAGCTTTCTTT. Translating gives CAISPFMNTEAFF.

The V and J genes are TRBV5-6 and TRBJ2-3; 7 nucleotides agree with TRBD1. The CDR3 covers 13 residues. V trimming: 4 bases; J trimming: 1 base; junction bases outside the gene matches: 0. Germline V gene sequence: CDR1 SGHDT, CDR2 YYEEEE. The CDR3 region has the DNA TGTGCCAGCAGCGACAGGGGCACAGATACGCAGTATTTT. It yields the protein CASSDRGTDTQYF.

The chain uses TRBV13 and TRBJ1-3; 8 nucleotides agree with TRBD1. The CDR3 has 14 amino acids. V was pared by 2 bases and J by 7 bases, with 4 bases of the junction left unmatched. CDR1 is PRHDT, CDR2 FYEKMQ, per germline (reference sequence). The CDR3 protein is CASSLPGQANTIYF. CDR3 in DNA: TGTGCCAGCAGCTTACCGGGACAGGCCAACACCATATATTTT.

CDR3 in DNA: TGCGCCAGCAGCCACTCCAAGGGGACTAGCGGGGGCGGGGATACGCAGTATTTT. Translation: CASSHSKGTSGGGDTQYF. The chain carries TRBV4-1 and TRBJ2-3, with 14 positions matching TRBD2. From germline, CDR1 is MGHRA and CDR2 YSYEKL. The J segment lost 6 bases and the V segment lost 3 bases, leaving 11 bases of the junction unmatched. The CDR3 is made up of 18 amino acids.

V usage is TRBV6-5 and J usage is TRBJ1-6; D is perhaps TRBD1 (6 bases). CDR3 length: 15 residues. Germline values: CDR1 MNHEY, CDR2 SVGAGI. V lost 6 bases to trimming and J lost 3 bases, with 12 bases between them. The CDR3 sequence: CASSLGQSYNSPLHF. CDR3 sequence (DNA): TGTGCCAGCAGCCTTGGACAGAGCTATAATTCACCCCTCCACTTT.

This clone was observed a few times. This chain's CDR3 is CASSFEGAGYTF. Here the CDR3 DNA reads TGTGCCAGCAGTTTCGAGGGGGCTGGCTACACCTTC. The gene calls are TRBV28 and TRBJ1-2; 7 bases map to TRBD1. Germline V gene data show CDR1 as MDHEN and CDR2 as SYDVKM. This CDR3 contains 12 residues. V trimming: 3 bases; J trimming: 7 bases; junction bases outside the gene matches: 2.

This chain connects TRBV5-1 to TRBJ1-1; TRBD1 matches at 8 bases. Germline V CDR1 and CDR2: SGHRS, YFSETQ. This CDR3 comprises 17 residues. The V segment lost 2 bases and the J segment 5 bases; nucleotides outside the gene matches: 14. The CDR3 DNA follows: TGCGCCAGCAGCTTTGTATTACAGGGGGGGAGTAGGACTGAAGCTTTCTTT. Its protein product is CASSFVLQGGSRTEAFF.

The chain carries TRBV11-3 and TRBJ2-5; 8 bases align to TRBD1. CDR3 length: 13 residues. V lost 4 bases and J lost 4; bases outside the gene matches: 2. CDR1 SGHNT and CDR2 YENEEA come from the germline V gene. The CDR3 nucleotides read TGTGCCAGCAGCTCAGACAGGGGAGAGACCCAGTACTTC. Translation: CASSSDRGETQYF.

The CDR3 nucleotides read TGTGCCAGCAGCCCAGCGCACTTCGGCACCTCTGGCTACACCTTC. Translating it yields CASSPAHFGTSGYTF. This rearrangement joins TRBV7-3 to TRBJ1-2; D remains unclear. Germline-derived CDR1 and CDR2 are SGHTA and FQGTGA. The V gene lost 5 bases and the J gene lost 7 bases, with 20 bases spanning the gap. There are 15 residues in the CDR3.

The chain combines TRBV4-1 with TRBJ2-5; 9 nucleotides match TRBD2. Germline CDR1 and CDR2: MGHRA and YSYEKL. Germline trimming cut 2 bases from V and 5 bases from J; bases unmatched to any gene: 12. This CDR3 spans 17 amino acids. The CDR3 coding sequence is TGCGCCAGCAGCCAAACCTTCTGGCGGGGGGGAGGGGAGACCCAGTACTTC. This codes for CASSQTFWRGGGETQYF.

The chain combines TRBV5-6 with TRBJ2-2; D gene ambiguous. This CDR3 has 14 amino acids. Germline loops: CDR1 SGHDT, CDR2 YYEEEE. Trimming cost V 2 bases and J 6 bases, with 11 bases left between them. The CDR3 is CASSFQPSSGELFF. The CDR3 DNA reads TGTGCCAGCAGCTTTCAACCCAGTTCCGGGGAGCTGTTTTTT. The full variable domain, its missing parts supplied by reference TRBV5-6 and TRBJ2-2, is DAGVTQSPTHLIKTRGQQVTLRCSPKSGHDTVSWYQQALGQGPQFIFQYYEEEERQRGNFPDRFSGHQFPNYSSELNVNALLLGDSALYLCASSFQPSSGELFFGEGSRLTVL.

This sequence joins TRBV6-5 and TRBJ2-7; TRBD2 agrees at 7 bases. Losses at the gene ends were 8 bases for V and 6 bases for J; bases not matched to a gene: 1. There are 10 residues in the CDR3. Germline V gives CDR1 MNHEY, CDR2 SVGAGI. The CDR3 sequence is CASWGGEQYF. CDR3 DNA: TGTGCCAGCTGGGGGGGCGAGCAGTACTTC.

The chain links TRBV4-1 to TRBJ1-5; tentatively, D is TRBD1 (5 bases). The length of the CDR3 is 15 residues. Germline V lookup: CDR1 MGHRA, CDR2 YSYEKL. Trimming cost V 3 bases and J 1 base, with 10 bases left between them. The CDR3 loop reads CASSQPGPSNQPQHF. Written as DNA, the CDR3 is TGCGCCAGCAGCCAGCCGGGACCGAGCAATCAGCCCCAGCATTTT.

The chain joins TRBV4-2 to TRBJ1-6; unclear D gene. Germline CDR1 LGHNA, CDR2 YNFKEQ. This CDR3 contains 12 residues. Between the trimmed V and J ends, which lost 1 base and 11 bases, there was a span of 6 bases. This CDR3 is CASSQGGTPLHF. The CDR3 DNA sequence: TGTGCCAGCAGCCAAGGCGGGACACCCCTCCACTTT.

The CDR3 region is CASTYDTEAFF. The CDR3 DNA reads as TGTGCCAGTACCTACGACACTGAAGCTTTCTTT. The gene calls are TRBV19 and TRBJ1-1; the D is unclear. CDR3 length: 11 residues. Trimming pared 7 bases from V and 3 bases from J, leaving 6 bases between. Germline CDR1 is LNHDA and CDR2 is SQIVND (reference sequence).

This chain joins TRBV4-1 and TRBJ2-6; the match to TRBD1 covers 7 bases. Trimming removed 4 bases from V and 2 bases from J; junction bases left unmatched: 8. CDR1 and CDR2 (germline): MGHRA, YSYEKL. The CDR3 loop spans 17 amino acids. CDR3 coding DNA: TGCGCCAGCAGCCGCGTGATCGACAGGGCTGGGGCCAACGTCCTGACTTTC. It specifies CASSRVIDRAGANVLTF.